This T cell receptor (beta chain) was found in a study of cytomegalovirus exposure and HLA in healthy donors. Findings and limits, study-wide: Common viral pathogens seemed, in a later analysis, to connect with several of the most significant clusters.

Amplification used 60 Vbeta primers and 13 Jbeta primers. Method: immunoSEQ multiplex PCR; TCRdb's copy keeps in-frame clones and lacks some. This table lists 45,000 to 70,000 clones. CDR1 SGHVS and CDR2 FNYEAQ come from the germline V gene. With 5 bases clipped from V and 10 bases from J, the junction kept 17 bases outside the gene matches. This CDR3 region has 15 residues. As concerns this clone: The antigen remains undetermined.

The clonotype was recovered from a woman under 40 in good health and CMV-seropositive. The V call is TRBV7-6, the J call TRBJ2-7; TRBD2 matches 7 bases. Sample: PBMCs. The CDR3 sequence is CASSLGREKAAKQYF. CDR3 nucleotide sequence: TGTGCCAGCAGCCTTGGGCGGGAGAAAGCCGCGAAACAGTACTTC.